Following are 28 T cell receptor beta chains from one sample sequenced in a study of shared clonotypes between healthy human individuals. Repertoires were generated with immunoSEQ multiplex PCR, while TCRdb's copy carries only in-frame clones and drops some. The profile covers about 2 million clones, with approximately 95% appearing a single time and more than 0.1% taken by the ten largest. Sequencing was done on a sample of naive CD4+ T cells sorted from blood. Subset defined: CD45RA+ positively selected. These receptor sequences come from a man between 18 and 35 years old in good health.

The chain couples TRBV14 to TRBJ1-1; possibly TRBD1 for D (6 bases). Trimming took off 3 bases at V and 1 base at J, with 9 bases between the two ends. Germline V gene lookup returns CDR1 SGHDN and CDR2 FVKESK. CDR3 length: 14 residues. CDR3 bases: TGTGCCAGCAGCCAGACAGGCAGGAACACTGAAGCTTTCTTT. Residues: CASSQTGRNTEAFF. Full variable domain (missing parts from reference TRBV14 and TRBJ1-1): EAGVTQFPSHSVIEKGQTVTLRCDPISGHDNLYWYRRVMGKEIKFLLHFVKESKQDESGMPNNRFLAERTGGTYSTLKVQPAELEDSGVYFCASSQTGRNTEAFFGQGTRLTVV.

This rearrangement joins TRBV18 to TRBJ2-7; no clear D. CDR3 length: 13 amino acids. The ends were cut back, 0 bases at V and 2 bases at J, with 5 bases in the middle. Germline lookup yields CDR1 KGHSH and CDR2 LQKENI. The CDR3 is CASSPPATYEQYF. In DNA form, the CDR3 reads TGTGCCAGCTCACCACCAGCTACCTACGAGCAGTACTTC.

J is TRBJ2-5 and V is TRBV5-6, with TRBD1 matching over 9 bases. Looked up from germline, CDR1 is SGHDT and CDR2 is YYEEEE. V trimming: 2 bases; J trimming: 4 bases; junction bases outside the gene matches: 12. The CDR3 is 17 amino acids. The CDR3 loop is CASSFRLGQGPLETQYF. For the CDR3, the DNA is TGTGCCAGCAGCTTTCGTCTGGGACAGGGCCCTCTAGAGACCCAGTACTTC.

V and J are TRBV21-1 and TRBJ2-1; the tabulated D call, TRBD2, remains unverified against the DNA. TRBV21-1 is assigned pseudogene status. This CDR3 comprises 19 residues. The CDR3 sequence: CASSKALLAGAYPRNEQFF. CDR3 in DNA: TGTGCCAGCAGCAAAGCGCTCCTAGCGGGAGCTTACCCTCGCAATGAGCAGTTCTTC.

The rearrangement links TRBV30 to TRBJ2-7; 7 positions agree with TRBD1. The CDR3 has 17 amino acids. The junction had 14 bases not matched to a gene; V was cut back by 3 bases and J by 0 bases. Germline values: CDR1 GTSNPN, CDR2 SVGIG (reference sequence). The CDR3 coding sequence is TGTGCCTGGAGGAAAGGGCAGGGGGTCTTCTTCTCCTACGAGCAGTACTTC. Encoded protein: CAWRKGQGVFFSYEQYF.

This rearrangement joins TRBV6-5 to TRBJ1-1; D call uncertain. The CDR3 runs to 14 residues. Germline assignment: CDR1 MNHEY and CDR2 SVGAGI. The germline V and J ends were trimmed by 4 bases and 5 bases, with 14 bases remaining between them. DNA for the CDR3: TGTGCCAGCAGTTCGGGCCCCGGGAGGACTGAAGCTTTCTTT. It specifies CASSSGPGRTEAFF.

The chain joins TRBV29-1 to TRBJ1-1; D ambiguous. This CDR3 region has 11 residues. Germline V gives CDR1 SQVTM, CDR2 ANQGSEA. V was cut by 5 bases and J by 2 bases, with 6 bases left in between. CDR3 sequence: CSVSINTEAFF. As DNA, the CDR3 is TGCAGCGTTTCGATAAACACTGAAGCTTTCTTT.

CDR3 loop: CATCRDRATDTQYF. The CDR3 DNA is TGTGCCACGTGCCGGGACAGGGCTACAGATACGCAGTATTTT. The chain recombines TRBV2 with TRBJ2-3; 9 positions match TRBD1. Trimming took 10 bases from V and 3 from J; bases not matched to a gene: 8. CDR1 SNHLY and CDR2 FYNNEI come from the germline V gene. This CDR3 has 14 amino acids.

The chain is built from TRBV25-1 and TRBJ1-1, with 8 bases matching TRBD1. The CDR3 loop spans 14 amino acids. CDR1 and CDR2 from the germline V gene are MGHDK and SYGVNS. J gave up 6 bases and V 3 bases, and 6 bases lay outside the gene matches. Here the CDR3 reads CASSDLTTGAEAFF. The DNA of the CDR3 is TGTGCCAGCAGTGATCTCACGACAGGGGCTGAAGCTTTCTTT.

A few counts support this clone. The chain uses TRBV19 and TRBJ1-5, with D perhaps matching TRBD1 (5 bases). V was shortened by 6 bases and J by 4 bases, with 28 bases between the two germline ends. The CDR3 totals 19 residues. In germline, CDR1 is LNHDA, CDR2 SQIVND (reference sequence). CDR3 DNA sequence: TGTGCCAGTAGCATGTACCTCCCCCGGTCTATGACAGATAATCAGCCCCAGCATTTT. Translation gives CASSMYLPRSMTDNQPQHF.

The V and J genes are TRBV7-8 and TRBJ2-4; D is undetermined. The CDR3 spans 15 residues. Germline V gives CDR1 SGHVS, CDR2 FQNEAQ. Trimming shortened V by 0 bases and J by 4 bases, and 10 bases separated the two germline ends. The CDR3 loop is CASSLAAGVKNIQYF. The DNA for the CDR3 is TGTGCCAGCAGCTTAGCAGCTGGGGTAAAAAACATTCAGTACTTC.

This chain links TRBV5-1 with TRBJ1-1; D may be TRBD1 (6 bases). Looked up from germline, CDR1 is SGHRS and CDR2 is YFSETQ. V lost 3 bases to trimming and J lost 2 bases, with 14 bases between them. The CDR3 totals 15 residues. CDR3 loop: CASSSGQTTNTEAFF. Here the CDR3 DNA reads TGCGCCAGCAGCTCCGGACAGACTACAAACACTGAAGCTTTCTTT.

The J gene is TRBJ2-2, the V gene TRBV7-9; TRBD1 aligns across 7 bases. From germline, CDR1 is SEHNR and CDR2 FQNEAQ (reference sequence). The junction had 9 bases not matched to a gene; V was cut back by 7 bases and J by 4 bases. CDR3 size: 15 residues. Written as DNA, the CDR3 is TGTGCCAGCACCTGGGGACAGTCACCCACCGGGGAGCTGTTTTTT. Translation gives CASTWGQSPTGELFF.

The rearrangement links TRBV21-1 to TRBJ2-7; the tabulated D call, TRBD1, remains unverified against the DNA. TRBV21-1 is annotated as a pseudogene. This CDR3 contains 16 residues. The CDR3 here is CASSKAPDREGYEQYF. The DNA for the CDR3 is TGTGCCAGCAGCAAAGCCCCGGACAGGGAGGGATACGAGCAGTACTTC.

V is TRBV2 and J is TRBJ1-1; tentative D call: TRBD1 (5 bases). CDR3 length: 11 amino acids. Germline V gives CDR1 SNHLY, CDR2 FYNNEI. Trimming pared 8 bases from V and 6 bases from J, leaving 10 bases between. CDR3 sequence reads: CASRRGAEAFF. The CDR3 nucleotides are TGTGCCAGCCGACGGGGGGCTGAAGCTTTCTTT.

The rearrangement joins TRBV11-3 to TRBJ2-3; 12 positions match TRBD2. CDR1 is SGHNT and CDR2 is YENEEA in the germline V gene. This CDR3 has 19 residues. With 5 bases clipped from V and 4 bases from J, the junction kept 16 bases outside the gene matches. In DNA form, the CDR3 reads TGTGCCAGCAGCCTAGCGGGGGGGGCTCGAAATCGGAGCCCAGATACGCAGTATTTT. It specifies CASSLAGGARNRSPDTQYF.

The V call is TRBV11-2, the J call TRBJ1-4, with D hard to call. The ends were cut back, 7 bases at V and 10 bases at J, with 19 bases in the middle. Germline CDR1 SGHAT, CDR2 FQNNGV. This CDR3 has 14 amino acids. The chain's CDR3 is CASTPGTSYGKLFF. The DNA of the CDR3 is TGTGCCAGCACCCCGGGAACATCGTATGGAAAACTGTTTTTT.

This clone has just one count. Other DNA variants within this sample encode the same CDR3. The chain carries TRBV30 and TRBJ1-3; TRBD1 matches at 7 bases. CDR3 length equals 15 residues. The V gene's germline CDR1 is GTSNPN and CDR2 SVGIG (reference sequence). With V trimmed by 0 bases and J by 2 bases, 4 bases remained unmatched. The CDR3 nucleotides are TGTGCCTGGAGTGTAAGAACAGGGGCTGGAAACACCATATATTTT. Translated: CAWSVRTGAGNTIYF.

The genes are TRBV4-2 and TRBJ1-4; maybe TRBD1 (5 bases). This CDR3 spans 17 amino acids. V was shortened by 4 bases and J by 7 bases, with 22 bases between the two germline ends. The germline CDR1 and CDR2 sequences are LGHNA and YNFKEQ. CDR3 in DNA: TGTGCCAGCAGCCCCAAGGGCCCCGGGACTACGCTTGAAAAACTGTTTTTT. The encoded protein is CASSPKGPGTTLEKLFF.

V is TRBV5-6 and J is TRBJ1-3; 7 bases match TRBD1. Germline values: CDR1 SGHDT, CDR2 YYEEEE. The CDR3 is 16 residues long. J was trimmed by 2 bases and V by 2 bases; bases with no gene match: 7. The CDR3 nucleotides read TGTGCCAGCAGCTTACTATACACAGGGGCTGGAAACACCATATATTTT. It specifies CASSLLYTGAGNTIYF.

The chain is built from TRBV5-1 and TRBJ1-4, with D hard to call. V lost 5 bases and J lost 0, with 14 bases in between. Germline assignment: CDR1 SGHRS and CDR2 YFSETQ. The CDR3 has 16 residues. The CDR3 DNA is TGCGCCAGCAGTTATTTGAACGCGGCAACTAATGAAAAACTGTTTTTT. The encoded protein is CASSYLNAATNEKLFF.

This clone was counted once. The CDR3, as DNA: TGTGCCATCAGTGAGGGGGGGACTAGTATCTATGAGCAGTTCTTC. It yields the protein CAISEGGTSIYEQFF. The chain employs TRBV10-3 and TRBJ2-1, with 8 bases lining up with TRBD2. V shed 2 bases, J shed 8 bases, and the junction held 8 bases outside the gene matches. The germline CDR1 and CDR2 sequences are ENHRY and SYGVKD. The CDR3 contains 15 residues.

This clone came up once. The chain is built from TRBV7-6 and TRBJ2-2; D is unclear. Deletions cut 5 bases from V and 2 bases from J, with 3 bases between. There are 12 residues in the CDR3. The germline V gene encodes CDR1 SGHVS and CDR2 FNYEAQ. DNA for the CDR3: TGTGCCAGCAGCCATAACACCGGGGAGCTGTTTTTT. Amino acid sequence: CASSHNTGELFF.

This clone was detected only once. The J gene is TRBJ1-1, the V gene TRBV2; a possible D gene is TRBD1 (5 bases). Trimming cost V 4 bases and J 11 bases, with 14 bases left between them. The CDR3 extends over 12 amino acids. Germline-derived CDR1 and CDR2 are SNHLY and FYNNEI. The CDR3 nucleotides are TGTGCCAGCAGTGTGGGACTCTTAGCGGCTTTCTTT. It encodes CASSVGLLAAFF.

The chain couples TRBV6-6 to TRBJ2-7; 11 nucleotides match TRBD2. Germline CDR1 and CDR2: MNHNY and SVGAGI (reference sequence). This CDR3 spans 15 amino acids. Losses at the gene ends were 7 bases for V and 1 base for J; bases not matched to a gene: 6. CDR3 region: CASNFGTSGSYEQYF. In DNA, the CDR3 is TGTGCCAGCAATTTCGGGACTAGCGGTTCCTACGAGCAGTACTTC.

This clone has only one observation. This chain joins TRBV11-2 and TRBJ2-7; 7 nucleotides match TRBD1. The CDR3 totals 14 residues. The junction had 8 bases not matched to a gene; V was cut back by 3 bases and J by 6 bases. The germline CDR1 and CDR2 sequences are SGHAT and FQNNGV. DNA for the CDR3: TGTGCCAGCAGCTTGGGACAGACCTCCGGCGAGCAGTACTTC. Its translation is CASSLGQTSGEQYF.

The chain has TRBV7-3 and TRBJ1-6, with TRBD1 matching over 9 bases. V lost 3 bases to trimming and J lost 9 bases; unmatched junction nucleotides: 9. Germline loops: CDR1 SGHTA, CDR2 FQGTGA. The CDR3 is 16 residues long. CDR3 amino acids: CASSLRGQGNRSPLHF. For the CDR3, the DNA is TGTGCCAGCAGCTTGAGGGGACAGGGAAATCGTTCACCCCTCCACTTT.

This chain joins TRBV27 and TRBJ1-2; D ambiguous. Germline CDR1 reads MNHEY; CDR2 reads SMNVEV (reference sequence). V was trimmed by 0 bases and J by 5 bases, leaving 4 bases between them. The length of the CDR3 is 12 residues. CDR3 region: CASSLSGYGYTF. The CDR3 DNA is TGTGCCAGCAGTTTATCCGGATATGGCTACACCTTC.